This TCR beta chain was captured in a study of cytomegalovirus exposure and HLA in healthy donors (dated by TCRdb to about 2017). Broadly, across the study: In an earlier analysis of fewer than 750 of the donors, less than 350 Gb of sequence data and 100 million or so unique TCR beta sequences from 150 million to 200 million T cells were reported. An early release covering roughly 600 HLA-typed donors comprised approximately 290 gigabases of sequencing data and about 90 million unique TCR sequences. The genetic ancestry cluster associated with self-reported Caucasian donors included around four fifths of the roughly 390 genotyped donors. The study was designed to test whether signatures of past pathogen exposure could be identified by cataloging public T cell receptors. Using immunosequencing, the study profiled T cell repertoires from fewer than 850 subjects and related those repertoires to cytomegalovirus serostatus. Besides the first cohort of 500 to 700 subjects, a separate validation cohort made up of about 120 different subjects was used. The study combined high-throughput TCR immunosequencing, statistical association of individual TCRs with disease status, and machine learning to predict cytomegalovirus infection status. To study patterns of TCR occurrence, a later analysis re-analyzed previously published TCR beta repertoires from under 750 donors and added high-resolution HLA genotyping. In the later analysis, no new phenotypic data were used to find candidate immune exposures; instead, reliance was placed on TCR beta sequences and their occurrence across donors. In an earlier analysis of 587 of the donors, high-throughput TCR beta sequencing was used to judge whether each TCR beta V gene segment behaved as functional or pseudogenic. Donor age, sex, ethnicity and CMV serostatus were compiled together with the repertoire data. In a later genetic analysis, genome-wide SNP genotypes for about three fifths of the 666 donors were used, and that subset was treated as a discovery cohort. All discovery cohort repertoires had been generated using a single sequencing platform. Class I and class II HLA loci were covered by the typing at four-digit resolution. The number of typed donors differed by locus: about 629-630 for A, B, C, DRB1 and DQB1; 500 to 550 for DQA1; around 580 for DPA1; and about 470 for DPB1. Five DR-DQ haplotypes were handled as single units for association and clustering because linkage in the cohort was strong. On average, roughly 250,000 unique TCR beta nucleotide sequences were sequenced per donor among about 400 genotyped donors of the cohort, with 15% to 20% of those sequences being non-productive.

The cohort was made up of 666 healthy bone marrow donors. At the time of sampling, every cohort member was nominally healthy, though immune exposures that went unrecorded were likely present. The donor tested CMV seronegative, placing the donor among the roughly 350 seronegative members of the cohort. A peripheral blood sample was provided by each donor, and peripheral blood mononuclear cells were used for TCR beta sequencing. The Qiagen DNeasy Blood Extraction Kit was used to extract genomic DNA from the blood cell samples. Receptor amplification or capture employed the immunoSEQ multiplex PCR assay. For the multiplex PCR, a mixture combining 60 forward primers for TCR Vbeta segments and 13 reverse primers for TCR Jbeta segments was used. The CDR3 region of rearranged TCR beta genes was amplified from genomic DNA by a multiplex PCR assay. On the Illumina HiSeq System, the amplified TCR beta libraries were sequenced as 87-base-pair reads. The authors processed their data as follows. Across the 670 or so repertoires, a later analysis counted tens of millions of unique TCR beta chains, approximately 12 million of which were shared by at least two donors. A nearest-neighbor algorithm error-corrected the raw reads and collapsed the reads into unique sequences, merging closely related sequences to remove PCR and sequencing errors. Alignment of CDR3 sequences to IMGT reference sequences was used to assign V, D and J gene segments. For a sequence to be retained, a match of at least six nucleotides to both a V gene segment and a J gene segment was required. Rearrangements were classified as productive when the CDR3 lacked stop codons and remained in frame with V and J, and all other rearrangements were classified as non-productive. CDR3 was defined according to IMGT convention as the region running from the second conserved V-encoded cysteine to the conserved J-encoded phenylalanine. Sequences without an unambiguous match to a single V gene segment were excluded from the earlier analysis of approximately 600 of the donors. In an earlier analysis of approximately 610 of the donors, V segments were called functional above 56.7% productive rearrangements and were called segregating when the between-donor standard deviation exceeded 5%. A statistical classification framework was built to diagnose cytomegalovirus status from the catalog of TCR beta chain sequences. In a later analysis, TCR nucleotide sequences were compared against IMGT/GENE-DB human TR gene sequences so that V and J genes could be assigned. The TCRdist pipeline was used in a later analysis to assign CDR3 sequences and most-parsimonious VDJ recombination scenarios. A later analysis defined each TCR beta chain by its CDR3 amino acid sequence plus V-gene family, and excluded reads lacking a unique V-gene family. To address suspected cross-contamination and a sequencing artifact, a later analysis removed roughly 580 highly shared, low-generation-probability nucleotide sequences. A later analysis calculated a clonal expansion index for each public chain from normalized within-repertoire ranks of inferred template counts. A later analysis computed generation probabilities with a VDJ recombination model fitted to out-of-frame rearrangements, and checked the results against IGoR. A later analysis scored TCR-TCR, TCR-HLA and TCR-CMV co-occurrence with hypergeometric tests, applying a repertoire-size bias correction to TCR pairs. In a later analysis, false discovery rates were estimated by permuting HLA or CMV assignments 20 times. In a later analysis, co-occurring TCRs were grouped using DBSCAN, with TCRdist sequence similarity added in when clustering inside HLA-allele-positive subsets. Co-occurrence clustering excluded repertoires with fewer than 30,000 or more than 120,000 public chains, plus five with anomalous nucleotide sharing. This is the immuneACCESS table as TCRdb keeps it, with only in-frame sequences that have V and J called. A part of the clones is gone; compared with another copy, unresolved V genes explain less than half, and the rest is unexplained. V and J calls and clone size are as listed in that table; D and trimming were resolved from the DNA. This sample gives roughly 110,000 clones in total; roughly 75% of them show up just once. The ten largest clones add up to roughly 2.5% of the sample.

Here V drops 5 bases and J drops 6 bases, and the junction holds 5 bases not matched to any gene. The CDR3 sequence holds 14 residues, the cysteine and phenylalanine included. Only the CDR3 part of the read is kept: 42 bases, read in frame from the first base. The germline V gene (reference sequence) gives CDR1 as LNHDA and CDR2 as SQIVND. General study outcomes and caveats: Some IMGT-functional V segments, including TRBV6-2 and TRBV6-3, could not be distinguished by the 87-base-pair reads and were therefore excluded. The authors suggested that the approach could potentially be generalized to other disease states and immunological phenotypes. This cohort had only TCR beta chains sequenced, and the lack of alpha or paired-chain data limited which features could be detected. The classifier was reported to diagnose cytomegalovirus status with high specificity and sensitivity in both the original cohort and the validation cohort. A later analysis found that TCR association rates varied across HLA loci, with DRB1 alleles showing the most associated TCRs and HLA-C alleles the fewest. A later analysis found that HLA-associated TCR beta chains were more clonally expanded and had lower generation probabilities than equally common non-associated chains. Immune exposure information for the cohort was limited to CMV serostatus. Compared with the roughly 670-donor mean, donors in an Asian-associated ancestry cluster had fewer N-insertions in productive TCRs, according to a later genetic analysis. Because HLA typing was missing for some donors at each locus, association tests included only the typed subset. In an earlier analysis of 450 to 750 of the donors, most TCR beta V segments appeared in productive rearrangements about 87% or about 30% of the time, broadly matching IMGT annotations. A further reported finding was that TCR beta sequences accurately predicted the HLA-A and HLA-B alleles for most subjects in the first cohort. A later analysis found that most CMV-associated TCR beta chains appeared HLA-restricted, with HLA associations seemingly driven largely by CMV exposure. Sequencing depth was assumed to be roughly uniform across donors in the presence/absence analyses, though that assumption may not hold. Across donors, most TCR sequences were observed very rarely, whereas some public TCRs were present in many individuals. In a later analysis, some 17,000 TCR beta sequences were associated with specific HLA alleles at a false discovery rate of 0.05. Three of the identified cytomegalovirus-associated TCR beta chains were confirmed in vitro to be specific for cytomegalovirus antigens. When HLA alleles, especially DR and DQ, strongly co-occurred, TCR associations were difficult to assign to individual alleles. According to a later analysis, parvovirus B19, influenza, CMV and Epstein-Barr virus appeared linked to several top co-occurrence clusters. Because counts were too low, seventeen rarely observed V segments, including chromosome 9 orphons, were left out of the earlier analysis of some 640 of the donors. The study listed 150 to 200 TCR beta chains as associated with cytomegalovirus. In a later genetic analysis, a missense DCLRE1C variant was associated with V-gene and J-gene trimming of TCR beta chains, and the association was replicated in an independent cohort. Correlated functional status among segregating V segments might reflect linkage disequilibrium, but an unknown experimental factor could not be ruled out. A cluster of highly shared sequence variants was judged likely to represent a technical artifact of the sequencing pipeline.

This clone was found once. Which antigen it targets is not known. No per-base quality is available; no much larger clone lies one base away. Sequencing was carried out using PBMCs. Recombination connected TRBV19 to TRBJ1-1, and 11 junctional nucleotides match TRBD1. The receptor was isolated from a man aged 40-55 years in good health and CMV-seronegative. The encoded CDR3 is CASSVGQGAPEAFF. The nucleotide sequence reads as follows: TGTGCCAGTAGTGTCGGACAGGGGGCTCCTGAAGCTTTCTTT.